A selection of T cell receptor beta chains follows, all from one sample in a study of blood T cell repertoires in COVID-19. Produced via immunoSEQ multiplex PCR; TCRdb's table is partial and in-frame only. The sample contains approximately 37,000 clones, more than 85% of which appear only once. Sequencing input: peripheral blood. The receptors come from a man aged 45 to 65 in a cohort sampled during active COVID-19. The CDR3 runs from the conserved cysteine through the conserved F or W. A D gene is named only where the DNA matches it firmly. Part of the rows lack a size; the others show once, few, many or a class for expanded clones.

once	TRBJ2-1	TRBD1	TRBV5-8	TGTGCCAGCAGCTTGGTAGGGACAGGGTACAATGAGCAGTTCTTC	CASSLVGTGYNEQFF
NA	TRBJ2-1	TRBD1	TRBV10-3	TGTGCCATCAGCGACCCCGGGACAGGGGGGTACAACTCCTACAATGAGCAGTTCTTC	CAISDPGTGGYNSYNEQFF
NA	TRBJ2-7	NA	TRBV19	TGTGCCAGTAGTCCACGGAGAACCATTAGCTCCTACGAGCAGTACTTC	CASSPRRTISSYEQYF
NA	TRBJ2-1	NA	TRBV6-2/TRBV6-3	TGTGCCAGCAGTTACTCCCCTTACAATGAGCAGTTCTTC	CASSYSPYNEQFF
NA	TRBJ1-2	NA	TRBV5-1	TGCGCCAGCAGCTTGGAGGCGGTTTCCTATGGCTACACCTTC	CASSLEAVSYGYTF
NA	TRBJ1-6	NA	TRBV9	TGTGCCAGCAGCGTAGGAGGAAATTCACCCCTCCACTTT	CASSVGGNSPLHF
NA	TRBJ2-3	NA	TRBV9	TGTGCCAGCAGCGTTGCTAGCCACTTGGCAGATACGCAGTATTTT	CASSVASHLADTQYF
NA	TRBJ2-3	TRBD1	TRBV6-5	TGTGCCAGCATAGAGGGGGCGGTTCAGTATTTT	CASIEGAVQYF
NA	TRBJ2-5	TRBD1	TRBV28	TGTGCCAGCAGTTTACCTGGACAGGGCTACCAAGAGACCCAGTACTTC	CASSLPGQGYQETQYF
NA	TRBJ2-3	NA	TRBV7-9	TGTGCCAGCAGCTTAGCCCGGGACTCAGGACCGTCAGATACGCAGTATTTT	CASSLARDSGPSDTQYF
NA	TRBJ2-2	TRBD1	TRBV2	TGTGCCAGCAGGAGGGAGACAGGGGGCACCGGGGAGCTGTTTTTT	CASRRETGGTGELFF
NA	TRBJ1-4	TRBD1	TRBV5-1	TGCGCCAGCAGCTCTACCGACAGGGGGGAAAAACTGTTTTTT	CASSSTDRGEKLFF
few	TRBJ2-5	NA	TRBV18	TGTGCCAGCTCACCCAGAGGGCGGGAGACCCAGTACTTC	CASSPRGRETQYF
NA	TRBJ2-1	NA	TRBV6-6	TGTGCCAGCAGTTACTCGCTAGCCAATTTCAATGAGCAGTTCTTC	CASSYSLANFNEQFF
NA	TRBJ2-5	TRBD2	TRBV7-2	TGTGCCAGCAGTGGGGGTTTCGAGGGACTACCAAAAGAGACCCAGTACTTC	CASSGGFEGLPKETQYF
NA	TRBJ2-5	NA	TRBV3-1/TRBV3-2	TGTGCCAGCAGCTCTGAGCTGGACAGCCAAGAGACCCAGTACTTC	CASSSELDSQETQYF
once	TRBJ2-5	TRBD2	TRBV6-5	TGTGCCAGCAGCCGCGGCGGGGGGCAAGAGACCCAGTACTTC	CASSRGGGQETQYF
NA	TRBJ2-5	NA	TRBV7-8	TGTGCCAGCAGCCATTCCCCAACAGGGATTGGGGAGACCCAGTACTTC	CASSHSPTGIGETQYF
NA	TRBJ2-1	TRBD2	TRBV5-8	TGTGCCAGCAGCCGAGCGGGAGGGCCGAGGCAGTTCTTC	CASSRAGGPRQFF
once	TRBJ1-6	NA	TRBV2	TGTGCCAGCAGTGAAGGACAGCCCGGCCTTGGTTCACCCCTCCACTTT	CASSEGQPGLGSPLHF
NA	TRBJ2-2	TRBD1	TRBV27	TGTGCCAGCAGACCCTCAACAGGGGTCGGGGAGCTGTTTTTT	CASRPSTGVGELFF
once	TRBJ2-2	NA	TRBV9	TGTGCCAGCAGCGTAGGCCCGGCCGGGGAGCTGTTTTTT	CASSVGPAGELFF
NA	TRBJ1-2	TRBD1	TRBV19	TGTGCCAGTAGTACTTCTCGGACAGGGGGAGGGTATGGCTACACCTTC	CASSTSRTGGGYGYTF
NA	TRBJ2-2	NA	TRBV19	TGTGCCAGTAGTTCGTACTCCCTAGTGGTGTTTTTT	CASSSYSLVVFF
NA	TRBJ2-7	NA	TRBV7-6	TGTGCCAGCAGCTTAGCGCGTGGGGGGGCCGAGGACGAGCAGTACTTC	CASSLARGGAEDEQYF
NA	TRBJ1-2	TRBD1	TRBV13	TGTGCCAGCAGCCTGGGACAGGCAACTAACTATGGCTACACCTTC	CASSLGQATNYGYTF
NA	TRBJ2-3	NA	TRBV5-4	TGTGCCAGCAGCTCGTACGACAGGCCTGGCACAGATACGCAGTATTTT	CASSSYDRPGTDTQYF
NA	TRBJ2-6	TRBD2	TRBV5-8	TGTGCCAGCACCCCCTGGCTTAGCGGGGGGGATGGGGCCAACGTCCTGACCTTC	CASTPWLSGGDGANVLTF
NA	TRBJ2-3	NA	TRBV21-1	TGTGCCAGCAGCAAAGGGGGGCGAGAGGCAGATACGCAGTATTTT	CASSKGGREADTQYF
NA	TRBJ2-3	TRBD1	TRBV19	TGTGCCAGTAGTATTCTGCTCTGGGACAGGGGGTCAGATACGCAGTATTTT	CASSILLWDRGSDTQYF
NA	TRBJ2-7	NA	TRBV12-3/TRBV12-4	TGTGCCAGCCGAAGGGACACTTCCTACGAGCAGTACTTC	CASRRDTSYEQYF
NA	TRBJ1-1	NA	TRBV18	TGTGCCAGCTCACCGGGACAACTGAACACTGAAGCTTTCTTT	CASSPGQLNTEAFF
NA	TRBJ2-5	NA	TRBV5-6	TGTGCCAGCAGCTTGGGTACAGGGTCGGAGACCCAGTACTTC	CASSLGTGSETQYF
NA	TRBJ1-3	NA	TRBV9	TGTGCCAGCAGCGCTACAGGAGGGGTTTACTCTGGAAACACCATATATTTT	CASSATGGVYSGNTIYF
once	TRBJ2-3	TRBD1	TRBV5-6	TGTGCCAGCAGCAAAGACAGGGGGATCCCCACAGATACGCAGTATTTT	CASSKDRGIPTDTQYF
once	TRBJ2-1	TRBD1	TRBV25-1	TGTGCCAGCAGTCGGGACAGTTTCTACAATGAGCAGTTCTTC	CASSRDSFYNEQFF
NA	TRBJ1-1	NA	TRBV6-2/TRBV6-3	TGTGCCAGCAGTTCGGGGAGGAACACTGAAGCTTTCTTT	CASSSGRNTEAFF
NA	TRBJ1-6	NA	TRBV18	TGTGCCAGCTCACTAGTTGCGGCCCAAAATTCACCCCTCCACTTT	CASSLVAAQNSPLHF
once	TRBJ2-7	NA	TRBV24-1	TGTGCCACCAGTGATCGGGAAACCGGGAACTCCTACGAGCAGTACTTC	CATSDRETGNSYEQYF
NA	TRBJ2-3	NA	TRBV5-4	TGTGCCAGCAGCTTGGGGCAGGGGCGTAGCACAGATACGCAGTATTTT	CASSLGQGRSTDTQYF
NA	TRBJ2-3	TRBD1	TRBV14	TGTGCCAGCAGCCATCGGACAGGGAGCACAGATACGCAGTATTTT	CASSHRTGSTDTQYF
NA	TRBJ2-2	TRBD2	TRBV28	TGTGCCAGCAGTTTCGGGTATAGACTAGCGGGAAACACCGGGGAGCTGTTTTTT	CASSFGYRLAGNTGELFF
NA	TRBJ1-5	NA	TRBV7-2	TGTGCCAGCAGCTTAGTAGAGGGCAATCAGCCCCAGCATTTT	CASSLVEGNQPQHF